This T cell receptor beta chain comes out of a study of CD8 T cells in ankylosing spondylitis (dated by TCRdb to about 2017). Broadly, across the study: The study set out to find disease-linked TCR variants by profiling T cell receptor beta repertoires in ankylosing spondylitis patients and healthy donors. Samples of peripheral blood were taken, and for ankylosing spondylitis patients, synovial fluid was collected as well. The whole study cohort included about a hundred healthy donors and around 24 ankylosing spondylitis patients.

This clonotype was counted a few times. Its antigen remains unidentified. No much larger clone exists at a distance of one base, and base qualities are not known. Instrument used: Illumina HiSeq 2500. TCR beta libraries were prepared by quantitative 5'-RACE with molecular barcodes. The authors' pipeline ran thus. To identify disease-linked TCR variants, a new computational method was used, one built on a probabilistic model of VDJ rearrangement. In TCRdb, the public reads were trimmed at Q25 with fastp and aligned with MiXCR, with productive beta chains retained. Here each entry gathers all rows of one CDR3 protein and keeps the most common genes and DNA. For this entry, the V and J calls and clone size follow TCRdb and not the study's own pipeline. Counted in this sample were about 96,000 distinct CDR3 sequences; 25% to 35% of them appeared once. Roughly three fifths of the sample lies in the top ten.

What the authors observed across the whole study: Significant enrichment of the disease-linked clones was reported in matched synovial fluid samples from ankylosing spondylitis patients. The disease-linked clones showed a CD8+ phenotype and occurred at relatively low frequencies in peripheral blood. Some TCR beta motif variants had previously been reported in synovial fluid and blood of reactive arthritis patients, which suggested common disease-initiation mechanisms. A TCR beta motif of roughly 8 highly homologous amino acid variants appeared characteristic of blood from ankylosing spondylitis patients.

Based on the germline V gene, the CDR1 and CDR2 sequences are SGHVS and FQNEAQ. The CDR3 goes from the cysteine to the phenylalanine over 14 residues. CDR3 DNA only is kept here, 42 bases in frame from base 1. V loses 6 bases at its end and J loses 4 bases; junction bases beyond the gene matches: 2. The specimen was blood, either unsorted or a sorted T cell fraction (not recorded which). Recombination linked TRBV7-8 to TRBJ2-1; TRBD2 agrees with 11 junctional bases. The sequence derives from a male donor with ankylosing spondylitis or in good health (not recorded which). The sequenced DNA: TGTGCCAGCAGACTAGCGGGGGAATACAATGAGCAGTTCTTC. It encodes CASRLAGEYNEQFF.